Reported below is one TCR beta chain. As yet, its antigen is unknown. These data come from a study of cytomegalovirus exposure and HLA in healthy donors. The study ran its PCR with 60 Vbeta and 13 Jbeta primers. The assay was immunoSEQ multiplex PCR, and TCRdb's table has in-frame clones only and misses some. The table shows some 170,000 clones, with approximately 75% occurring only once. This CDR3 region has 14 residues. Germline V lookup: CDR1 SGDLS, CDR2 YYNGEE. Trimming cost V 4 bases and J 4 bases, with 15 bases left between them. Study conclusions and caveats: As was reported, the classifier diagnosed cytomegalovirus status with high specificity and sensitivity. Immune exposure data for these donors was limited to CMV serostatus.

This receptor was identified in a woman younger than 35 in good health and CMV-seronegative. Sequencing input: PBMCs. The rearrangement joins TRBV9 to TRBJ2-7, with a tentative D call TRBD2 (6 bases). Written as DNA, the CDR3 is TGTGCCAGCAGCCCCCGGGACCGGGAGTACGAGCAGTACTTC. Translated, it gives CASSPRDREYEQYF.